This T cell receptor (beta chain) originates from a study of CD8+ T cells in alopecia areata. Whole-study findings and limits: When scalp samples are sequenced, resident alphabeta T cells of normal skin are also captured. Clarity of TCR sharing across patients fell short of that in mice, possibly HLA-related. Affected lesional scalp, above all in alopecia totalis/universalis, was more clonal than normal scalp.

Alopecia areata patients had lesional scalp punch biopsies and peripheral blood taken from them. Extracted RNA was reverse transcribed, and the resulting cDNA served as sequencing template. Produced via immunoSEQ multiplex PCR; TCRdb's table is partial and in-frame only. Of around 35,000 clones in the sample, approximately 58% were seen once. As for this clone: Its cognate antigen is unknown. One junction end does not reproduce the germline sequence, and a read error may be involved.

The sequence was collected from a human donor with alopecia areata. The material sequenced was NKG2D-high CD8+ T cells sorted from blood.

The CDR3 nucleotides read TGTGCTAGCAGCTTGGACTTGAGCTCCTACGAGCAGTACTTC. Translation: CASSLDLSSYEQYF. The V call is TRBV7-7, the J call TRBJ2-7; possible D gene TRBD2, 5 bases. This CDR3 spans 14 amino acids. Germline V gene lookup returns CDR1 SSHAT and CDR2 FNYEAQ (reference sequence).